This TCR beta chain is from a study of blood T cell repertoires in COVID-19. Study as a whole: There were acute and convalescent COVID-19 samples, and they came from the United States, Italy and Spain.

Living in 24 US areas, the participants were between roughly 18 and 90 years of age. Researchers sorted participants into cohorts using their self-reported clinical history. Trimming left V 5 bases short and J 2 bases short, with 14 bases between. Germline CDR1 and CDR2: SGHTA and FQGNSA. The CDR3 runs 15 residues. In the original workflow: Amplification of reference gene primers was used by the study to estimate nucleated cell counts. The data were produced by immunoSEQ multiplex PCR, yet TCRdb's version contains in-frame clones alone and is incomplete. V, J and clone size were drawn from that table, and D and trimming were deduced from the DNA. This sample carries 300,000 to 400,000 clones, roughly 88% of them seen once, and the ten largest clones take roughly 0.97%.

The clonotype originates from a woman between 25 and 40 years old with acute COVID-19. The chain has TRBV7-2 and TRBJ2-3; possible D gene TRBD2, 6 bases. The source material was PBMCs or T cells enriched from blood (not recorded which). Written as DNA, the CDR3 is TGTGCCAGCAGCCCAGGGACTGGGTTCACAGATACGCAGTATTTT. Translating gives CASSPGTGFTDTQYF.